The table lists the clone carrying this TCR beta chain with a count of one. Other DNA sequences within the sample encode an identical CDR3. These data are taken from a study of CD8+ T cells in alopecia areata. Treatment described: oral pan-JAK inhibitor, 5-10 mg twice daily. T lymphocytes (CD4+ and CD8+) were sorted from PBMCs. V was cut by 1 base and J by 0 bases, with 7 bases left in between. CDR3 length equals 14 residues. CDR1 MGHRA and CDR2 YSYEKL come from the germline V gene. After isolation, RNA underwent reverse transcription to generate cDNA as the sequencing template. Here immunoSEQ multiplex PCR was the method, and the copy in TCRdb shows in-frame clones only, minus some. The sample yields roughly 140,000 clones, approximately 85% seen once.

The sample in question was CD8+ T cells sorted from blood, obtained at week 4, from a patient treated with tofacitinib. This TCR derives from a human donor with alopecia areata. The chain combines TRBV4-1 with TRBJ2-7; D may be TRBD1 (5 bases). CDR3 region: CASSQVDSSYEQYF. CDR3 coding DNA: TGCGCCAGCAGCCAAGTCGACAGCTCCTACGAGCAGTACTTC.